The next 10 T cell receptor beta chains were all read from a single sample in a study of CD8 T cells in Susac syndrome. A quantity of roughly 0.5 to 1 ug RNA underwent reverse transcription using random hexamers. In TCRdb, the immunoSEQ multiplex PCR reads were re-called with MiXCR into one record per CDR3 protein. The sample lists 250,000 to 300,000 distinct CDR3 sequences, roughly 85% occurring once. Material for sequencing was CD8+ T cells from PBMCs. The source is a human donor with multiple sclerosis.

The gene calls are TRBV28 and TRBJ1-2; D unresolved. Trimming shortened V by 5 bases and J by 3 bases, and 13 bases separated the two germline ends. CDR1 is MDHEN, CDR2 SYDVKM, per germline. The CDR3 runs to 14 residues. The CDR3 coding sequence is TGTGCCAGCAGTGCCCCCTGGGCGGACTATGGCTACACCTTC. Its protein is CASSAPWADYGYTF.

The chain combines TRBV28 with TRBJ2-4; TRBD1 aligns across 7 bases. Trimming took 6 bases from V and 0 from J; bases not matched to a gene: 11. The CDR3 runs to 17 residues. CDR1 and CDR2 from the germline V gene are MDHEN and SYDVKM. The CDR3 coding sequence is TGTGCCAGCAGCGCCGGGACAGAGATTCTAGCCAAAAACATTCAGTACTTC. Protein sequence: CASSAGTEILAKNIQYF. The full variable domain, rest sourced from reference TRBV28 and TRBJ2-4, is DVKVTQSSRYLVKRTGEKVFLECVQDMDHENMFWYRQDPGLGLRLIYFSYDVKMKEKGDIPEGYSVSREKKERFSLILESASTNQTSMYLCASSAGTEILAKNIQYFGAGTRLSVL.

CDR3: CAWRAGQGALRETQYF. The CDR3 nucleotides are TGTGCCTGGAGGGCCGGACAGGGGGCTTTACGGGAGACCCAGTACTTC. J is TRBJ2-5 and V is TRBV30; 11 nucleotides match TRBD1. The germline V gene encodes CDR1 GTSNPN and CDR2 SVGIG (reference sequence). With 3 bases clipped from V and 5 bases from J, the junction kept 11 bases outside the gene matches. The CDR3 length is 16 residues.

V and J are TRBV19 and TRBJ2-2; D possibly corresponds to TRBD2 (6 bases). CDR1 LNHDA and CDR2 SQIVND come from the germline V gene (reference sequence). The CDR3 runs 13 residues. V was shortened by 7 bases and J by 5 bases, with 11 bases between the two germline ends. The CDR3 region is CASTSSVTGELFF. The CDR3 DNA sequence: TGTGCCAGTACATCTAGCGTAACCGGGGAGCTGTTTTTT.

This clonotype was picked up one time. The chain carries TRBV27 and TRBJ2-7, with 12 bases identical to TRBD1. Germline V gives CDR1 MNHEY, CDR2 SMNVEV (reference sequence). Trimming at V came to 8 bases and at J to 7 bases, leaving 12 bases not matched to a gene. The CDR3 sequence is 15 residues long. CDR3 sequence (DNA): TGTGCCAGCCGATTGCGGGACAGGGGGCTGTGGGAGCAGTACTTC. Its protein is CASRLRDRGLWEQYF.

The V call is TRBV20-1, the J call TRBJ2-7; D is unclear. Trimming removed 6 bases at V and 0 bases at J, with 18 bases between. Per germline, CDR1 DFQATT and CDR2 SNEGSKA (reference sequence). The CDR3 extends over 15 amino acids. CDR3 sequence reads: CSALPLTRFSYEQYF. As DNA, the CDR3 is TGCAGTGCCCTGCCCCTTACAAGGTTCTCCTACGAGCAGTACTTC.

V usage is TRBV27 and J usage is TRBJ2-5; either TRBD1 or TRBD2 may supply D (6 bases each). V lost 0 bases, J lost 6 bases, and 14 bases lay in between. The CDR3 runs to 15 residues. Germline V gene sequence: CDR1 MNHEY, CDR2 SMNVEV (reference sequence). The CDR3 nucleotides read TGTGCCAGCAGTTTATCCGGGGGCCTGGGACAGACCCAGTACTTC. Amino acid sequence: CASSLSGGLGQTQYF.

The chain is built from TRBV13 and TRBJ2-7; TRBD1 matches 9 bases. Per germline, CDR1 PRHDT and CDR2 FYEKMQ (reference sequence). The CDR3 loop spans 14 amino acids. The V segment lost 7 bases and the J segment 1 base; nucleotides outside the gene matches: 5. The CDR3 sequence is CASTGQGPSYEQYF. The DNA of the CDR3 is TGTGCCAGCACCGGACAGGGGCCATCCTACGAGCAGTACTTC. The full variable domain, rest sourced from reference TRBV13 and TRBJ2-7, is AAGVIQSPRHLIKEKRETATLKCYPIPRHDTVYWYQQGPGQDPQFLISFYEKMQSDKGSIPDRFSAQQFSDYHSELNMSSLELGDSALYFCASTGQGPSYEQYFGPGTRLTVT.

The gene calls are TRBV30 and TRBJ2-3; D may be TRBD1 or TRBD2 (6 bases each). The CDR3 has 15 residues. V was trimmed by 2 bases and J by 3 bases, leaving 15 bases between them. Germline V gene lookup returns CDR1 GTSNPN and CDR2 SVGIG (reference sequence). The CDR3 coding sequence is TGTGCCTGGAGTAGAGGGGGAAGCGGGACAGATACGCAGTATTTT. Translating gives CAWSRGGSGTDTQYF.

This clonotype was observed a single time. This chain uses TRBV7-9 with TRBJ2-7, with no clear D. Trimming removed 1 base from V and 2 bases from J, with 9 bases in between. Per germline, CDR1 SEHNR and CDR2 FQNEAQ (reference sequence). The CDR3 totals 14 residues. Written as DNA, the CDR3 is TGTGCCAGCAGCTTAGTATCCACCCCCTACGAGCAGTACTTC. It encodes CASSLVSTPYEQYF.